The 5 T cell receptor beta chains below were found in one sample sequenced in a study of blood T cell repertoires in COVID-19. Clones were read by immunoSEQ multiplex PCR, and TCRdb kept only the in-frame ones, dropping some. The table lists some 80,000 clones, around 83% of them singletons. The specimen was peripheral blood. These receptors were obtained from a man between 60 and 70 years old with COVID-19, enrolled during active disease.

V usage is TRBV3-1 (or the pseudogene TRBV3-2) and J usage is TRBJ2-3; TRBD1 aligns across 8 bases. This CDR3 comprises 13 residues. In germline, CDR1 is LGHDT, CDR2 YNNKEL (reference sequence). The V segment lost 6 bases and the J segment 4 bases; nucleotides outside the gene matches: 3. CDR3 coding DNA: TGTGCCAGCAGTACAGGGGGGCCAGATACGCAGTATTTT. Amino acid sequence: CASSTGGPDTQYF.

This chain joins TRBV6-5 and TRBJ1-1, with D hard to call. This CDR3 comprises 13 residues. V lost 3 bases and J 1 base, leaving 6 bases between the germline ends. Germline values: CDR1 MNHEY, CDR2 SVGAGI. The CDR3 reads CASSYNGNTEAFF. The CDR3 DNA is TGTGCCAGCAGTTATAACGGGAACACTGAAGCTTTCTTT.

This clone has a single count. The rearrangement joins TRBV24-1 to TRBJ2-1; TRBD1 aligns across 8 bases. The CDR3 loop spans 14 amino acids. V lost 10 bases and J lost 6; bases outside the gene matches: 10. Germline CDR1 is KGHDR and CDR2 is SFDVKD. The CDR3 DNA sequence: TGTGCCACATCCGGACAGGGCGGAGTCAATGAGCAGTTCTTC. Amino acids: CATSGQGGVNEQFF.

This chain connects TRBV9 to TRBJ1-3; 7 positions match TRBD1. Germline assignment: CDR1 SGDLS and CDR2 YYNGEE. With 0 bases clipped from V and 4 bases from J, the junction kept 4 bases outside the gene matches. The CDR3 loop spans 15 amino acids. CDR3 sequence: CASSVAQGYGNTIYF. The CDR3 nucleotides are TGTGCCAGCAGCGTAGCACAGGGGTACGGAAACACCATATATTTT.

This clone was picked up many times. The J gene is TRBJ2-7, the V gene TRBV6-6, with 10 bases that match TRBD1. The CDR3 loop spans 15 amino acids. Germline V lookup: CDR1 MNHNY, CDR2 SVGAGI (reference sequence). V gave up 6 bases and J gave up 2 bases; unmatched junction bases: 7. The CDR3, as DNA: TGTGCCAGCAGCCCCCGACAGGGGGCGGCCTACGAGCAGTACTTC. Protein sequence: CASSPRQGAAYEQYF.